This T cell receptor (beta chain) was found in a study of blood T cell repertoires in COVID-19. Looking at the study overall: The samples span acute and convalescent COVID-19 from the United States, Italy and Spain. PBMCs, B-cell-depleted T cells, or T cells were the source of the cDNA or gDNA that made up the material.

Germline V gene sequence: CDR1 SEHNR, CDR2 FQNEAQ (reference sequence). V lost 1 base to trimming and J lost 2 bases; unmatched junction nucleotides: 7. This CDR3 region has 17 residues. Per the authors' pipeline: Counts of nucleated cells, estimated from reference gene primer amplification, were obtained. Only in-frame clones appear in the TCRdb table, and some are missing; sequencing was by immunoSEQ multiplex PCR. V, J and clone size derive from that table, while D and trimming were established from the DNA sequence. The sample gives about 240,000 clones, about 82% of which show up once; more than 9% is in the top ten.

This clonotype was obtained from a man older than 75 with acute or convalescent COVID-19. The sequencing input was peripheral blood. This chain connects TRBV7-9 to TRBJ1-5; 8 positions match TRBD1. The CDR3 here is CASSLGAGGAGNQPQHF. The CDR3 DNA reads as TGTGCCAGCAGCTTAGGGGCAGGGGGCGCGGGCAATCAGCCCCAGCATTTT. Complete variable domain (other parts from reference TRBV7-9 and TRBJ1-5): DTGVSQNPRHKITKRGQNVTFRCDPISEHNRLYWYRQTLGQGPEFLTYFQNEAQLEKSRLLSDRFSAERPKGSFSTLEIQRTEQGDSAMYLCASSLGAGGAGNQPQHFGDGTRLSIL.